These 14 T cell receptor beta chains came from one sample sequenced in a study of OX40 agonist ivuxolimab in advanced cancers. Sequencing was performed with immunoSEQ multiplex PCR; in TCRdb, only in-frame clones are kept and a portion is missing. Here the sample spans 75,000 to 80,000 clones, around 81% being singletons. The specimen was CD4+ or CD8+ T cells sorted from blood, collected in a trial of the OX40 agonist ivuxolimab. The receptors derive from an adult with an advanced solid tumor such as melanoma, head and neck, liver or kidney cancer.

V gene TRBV25-1 combines with J gene TRBJ1-1; weak D call: TRBD1 (5 bases). Germline values: CDR1 MGHDK, CDR2 SYGVNS. This CDR3 is built from 15 residues. Trimming left V 1 base short and J 1 base short, with 10 bases between. The chain's CDR3 is CASSESAGQNTEAFF. CDR3 DNA: TGTGCCAGCAGTGAATCGGCAGGACAGAACACTGAAGCTTTCTTT.

The rearrangement joins TRBV7-2 to TRBJ2-5, with D perhaps matching TRBD1 (6 bases). From germline, CDR1 is SGHTA and CDR2 FQGNSA. The CDR3 length is 14 residues. Trimming took off 3 bases at V and 5 bases at J, with 13 bases between the two ends. CDR3 sequence (DNA): TGTGCCAGCAGCTTGGAACAGGGTGAGGAGACCCAGTACTTC. Translating it yields CASSLEQGEETQYF.

The CDR3 DNA reads as TGTGCCTGGAGCGCCGGGGAGTCGCGGAATCAGCCCCAGCATTTT. It yields the protein CAWSAGESRNQPQHF. The chain has TRBV30 and TRBJ1-5; no definite D call. The V end lost 3 bases, the J end lost 4 bases, and 16 bases lay between the germline ends. This CDR3 is built from 15 residues. Looked up from germline, CDR1 is GTSNPN and CDR2 is SVGIG (reference sequence).

This chain connects TRBV2 to TRBJ2-2; possibly TRBD2 for D (5 bases). The ends were cut back, 7 bases at V and 2 bases at J, with 20 bases in the middle. The CDR3 is 17 residues long. The germline V gene encodes CDR1 SNHLY and CDR2 FYNNEI. CDR3 nucleotides: TGTGCCAGCATGGGCGGGTTGTCTAGCCGCAACACCGGGGAGCTGTTTTTT. Protein product: CASMGGLSSRNTGELFF.

The rearrangement links TRBV25-1 to TRBJ1-2, with a tentative D call TRBD1 (5 bases). Germline CDR1 and CDR2: MGHDK and SYGVNS. The CDR3 sequence is 12 residues long. The germline V and J ends were trimmed by 11 bases and 5 bases, with 15 bases remaining between them. In DNA form, the CDR3 reads TGTGCCCTAAGGAACAAGGGGTATGGCTACACCTTC. Translating gives CALRNKGYGYTF.

The chain carries TRBV19 and TRBJ1-1; D might be TRBD1 (6 bases). Trimming shortened V by 7 bases and J by 5 bases, and 14 bases separated the two germline ends. Germline V gene data show CDR1 as LNHDA and CDR2 as SQIVND (reference sequence). This CDR3 has 13 residues. CDR3 loop: CASTLTGGTEAFF. In DNA form, the CDR3 reads TGTGCCAGTACCCTGACAGGAGGAACTGAAGCTTTCTTT.

V and J are TRBV29-1 and TRBJ1-1; D call uncertain. Germline CDR1 is SQVTM and CDR2 is ANQGSEA. The CDR3 is made up of 11 amino acids. V lost 4 bases to trimming and J lost 5 bases, with 8 bases between them. CDR3 sequence (DNA): TGCAGCGTTGTAACCGGGACTGAAGCTTTCTTT. This codes for CSVVTGTEAFF.

The CDR3 sequence: CASSFSGTRSRTEQFF. In nucleotides, the CDR3 is TGTGCCAGTAGTTTCTCCGGGACTAGGTCCCGGACTGAGCAGTTCTTC. The chain joins TRBV19 to TRBJ2-1; TRBD2 matches at 8 bases. The V gene end was trimmed by 5 bases and the J gene end by 9 bases; junction bases not matched to a gene: 15. This CDR3 contains 16 residues. CDR1 and CDR2 from the germline V gene are LNHDA and SQIVND (reference sequence).

The chain carries TRBV18 and TRBJ2-2; tentatively, D is TRBD1 (6 bases). Germline-derived CDR1 and CDR2 are KGHSH and LQKENI. The CDR3 runs to 16 residues. The germline V and J ends were trimmed by 3 bases and 5 bases, with 16 bases remaining between them. This chain's CDR3 is CASSPNRVERTGELFF. DNA of the CDR3: TGTGCCAGCTCACCGAACAGGGTAGAGAGAACCGGGGAGCTGTTTTTT.

The rearrangement uses TRBV9 and TRBJ2-1, with 8 bases lining up with TRBD2. The CDR3 extends over 15 amino acids. V gave up 3 bases and J gave up 0 bases; unmatched junction bases: 2. The V gene's germline CDR1 is SGDLS and CDR2 YYNGEE. The CDR3 DNA is TGTGCCAGCAGCGCCAGCGGGAGCTCCTACAATGAGCAGTTCTTC. Translating gives CASSASGSSYNEQFF.

The chain carries TRBV5-5 and TRBJ1-1; 8 bases map to TRBD1. The germline V gene has CDR1 SGHKS and CDR2 YYEKEE (reference sequence). The CDR3 is 12 amino acids. Trimming at V came to 10 bases and at J to 4 bases, leaving 6 bases not matched to a gene. The CDR3 spells CAGNTGGTEAFF. The CDR3 nucleotides are TGTGCCGGCAACACAGGGGGCACTGAAGCTTTCTTT.

The chain combines TRBV5-1 with TRBJ2-2; no firm D call. V was clipped by 2 bases and J by 2 bases, with 13 bases between them. The V gene's germline CDR1 is SGHRS and CDR2 YFSETQ. The length of the CDR3 is 16 residues. CDR3 sequence: CASSFGVEYNTGELFF. In nucleotides, the CDR3 is TGCGCCAGCAGCTTTGGAGTGGAGTACAACACCGGGGAGCTGTTTTTT.

The chain recombines TRBV23-1 with TRBJ2-3; 8 nucleotides align to TRBD1. TRBV23-1 is designated an ORF whose function remains uncertain. With 11 bases clipped from V and 2 bases from J, the junction kept 12 bases outside the gene matches. The CDR3 has 15 residues. The CDR3 spells CAPSLPGGFTDTQYF. The CDR3 nucleotides read TGCGCCCCCAGTCTACCAGGGGGCTTCACAGATACGCAGTATTTT.

This rearrangement joins TRBV7-6 to TRBJ2-1; 11 nucleotides match TRBD2. The CDR3 has 15 residues. The ends lost 3 bases at V and 5 bases at J; junction bases unmatched: 3. CDR1 is SGHVS, CDR2 FNYEAQ, per germline. The DNA for the CDR3 is TGTGCCAGCAGCTTGACTAGCGGGGATAACAATGAGCAGTTCTTC. As protein: CASSLTSGDNNEQFF.